Listed here are 23 T cell receptor beta chains from one sample, sequenced in a study of early T cells in non-severe SARS-CoV-2 infection. TCRdb analysed the 5' RACE reads with MiXCR anew, one entry per CDR3 protein. The sample comprises 45,000 to 70,000 distinct CDR3 sequences, about 7.7% of which are singletons, and roughly a tenth rests with the top ten. The sequenced sample was whole blood, obtained at baseline. These receptors were collected from an adult who was a healthcare worker with PCR-confirmed SARS-CoV-2 infection or an uninfected control (not recorded which).

This clonotype was seen many times. The DNA for the CDR3 is TGTGCCAGCAGCCAAGAGCCGGGACCTGCGCCACTAGCGATTTACAATGAGCAGTTCTTC. Protein sequence: CASSQEPGPAPLAIYNEQFF. The rearrangement uses TRBV4-2 and TRBJ2-1; 7 bases fit TRBD2. Per the germline V gene, CDR1 is LGHNA and CDR2 is YNFKEQ. V shed 0 bases, J shed 4 bases, and the junction held 18 bases outside the gene matches. This CDR3 spans 20 amino acids.

In this sample, this clonotype turned up many times. J is TRBJ1-2 and V is TRBV20-1; no clear D. This CDR3 spans 12 amino acids. Germline CDR1 is DFQATT and CDR2 is SNEGSKA (reference sequence). V gave up 5 bases and J gave up 4 bases, with 11 bases separating them. The CDR3 region has the DNA TGCAGTGCTTATGCCGGCAGCTATGGCTACACCTTC. Amino acids: CSAYAGSYGYTF.

Notes on this clonotype: It may be a read error: a sequence one base away is much more abundant. The rearrangement links TRBV18 to TRBJ2-7; D may be TRBD1 or TRBD2 (5 bases each). The CDR3 sequence is 14 residues long. Per germline, CDR1 KGHSH and CDR2 LQKENI. V was cut by 1 base and J by 5 bases, with 12 bases left in between. The CDR3: CASSPRDASHEQYF. CDR3 DNA sequence: TGTGCCAGCTCACCACGGGACGCCAGCCACGAGCAGTACTTC.

This chain links TRBV18 with TRBJ2-3, with D possibly matching TRBD1 (5 bases). Trimming removed 4 bases from V and 3 bases from J, with 5 bases in between. This CDR3 is built from 12 residues. CDR1 KGHSH and CDR2 LQKENI come from the germline V gene. The CDR3, as DNA: TGTGCCAGCTCACAGGGGACAGATACGCAGTATTTT. This translates into CASSQGTDTQYF.

The chain recombines TRBV12-3 or TRBV12-4 with TRBJ1-1, with a possible D match to TRBD1 (5 bases). There are 15 residues in the CDR3. Trimming took 5 bases from V and 3 from J, leaving 16 bases between them. CDR3 nucleotides: TGTGCCAGCAGTAGCGCAGGGAGAGGGGACACTGAAGCTTTCTTT. Protein product: CASSSAGRGDTEAFF.

This clonotype was picked up many times. This rearrangement joins TRBV7-9 to TRBJ2-7, with a possible D match to TRBD1 (6 bases). This CDR3 has 11 residues. Trimming took 5 bases from V and 7 from J, leaving 9 bases between them. Germline V gene lookup returns CDR1 SEHNR and CDR2 FQNEAQ (reference sequence). The CDR3 protein is CASSLGTEQYF. The CDR3 region has the DNA TGTGCCAGCAGCCTCGGGACAGAGCAGTACTTC.

This clonotype was seen a handful of times. The gene calls are TRBV3-1 and TRBJ2-2, with TRBD1 as a possible D gene (6 bases). The length of the CDR3 is 13 residues. The V end lost 4 bases, the J end lost 8 bases, and 11 bases lay between the germline ends. The germline gives CDR1 LGHDT, CDR2 YNNKEL (reference sequence). CDR3 sequence reads: CASSPYRVGELFF. CDR3 coding DNA: TGTGCCAGCAGCCCGTACAGGGTTGGGGAGCTGTTTTTT.

This clonotype was found many times. The chain recombines TRBV12-3 or TRBV12-4 with TRBJ2-5, with D possibly matching TRBD1 (6 bases). CDR3 length: 13 amino acids. Trimming stripped 5 bases from V and 3 bases from J, with 10 bases between. The DNA of the CDR3 is TGTGCCAGCAGTCCCCCAGGGGAAGAGACCCAGTACTTC. The encoded protein is CASSPPGEETQYF.

This chain joins TRBV11-3 and TRBJ2-1; D may correspond to TRBD1 or TRBD2 (5 bases each). V shed 1 base and J shed 7 bases, with 8 bases lying between them. This CDR3 is 13 amino acids long. The V gene's germline CDR1 is SGHNT and CDR2 YENEEA. CDR3 nucleotides: TGTGCCAGCAGCTTAGGGGGCGGGAATGAGCAGTTCTTC. It translates to CASSLGGGNEQFF.

This clonotype was picked up many times. This chain uses TRBV29-1 with TRBJ1-6, with D hard to call. Germline loops: CDR1 SQVTM, CDR2 ANQGSEA. V lost 4 bases and J 4 bases, leaving 5 bases between the germline ends. The CDR3 is 12 residues long. The CDR3 DNA sequence: TGCAGCGTTGGGGATTATAATTCACCCCTCCACTTT. Translation gives CSVGDYNSPLHF.

This clonotype occurred many times. J is TRBJ2-1 and V is TRBV7-2; the D gene could be TRBD1 or TRBD2 (5 bases each). V dropped 3 bases and J dropped 7 bases, with 16 bases sitting between them. The CDR3 has 15 residues. Germline V gives CDR1 SGHTA, CDR2 FQGNSA. This CDR3 reads CASSFRGLQRNEQFF. The CDR3 coding sequence is TGTGCCAGCAGCTTCCGGGGCCTTCAGAGGAATGAGCAGTTCTTC.

This clonotype was seen a handful of times. The chain recombines TRBV6-1 with TRBJ2-1; either TRBD1 or TRBD2 may fit D (6 bases each). The germline CDR1 and CDR2 sequences are MNHNS and SASEGT. The CDR3 is made up of 17 amino acids. Trimming shortened V by 4 bases and J by 7 bases, and 23 bases separated the two germline ends. CDR3 sequence (DNA): TGTGCCAGCAGTGGTTTAGGGGGAGGTGCTGGACGGAATGAGCAGTTCTTC. It specifies CASSGLGGGAGRNEQFF.

This clonotype turned up a few times. The rearrangement uses TRBV28 and TRBJ1-5, with 9 bases matching TRBD1. Germline CDR1 reads MDHEN; CDR2 reads SYDVKM. V trimming: 6 bases; J trimming: 3 bases; junction bases outside the gene matches: 6. This CDR3 is 15 amino acids long. Here the CDR3 reads CASSLGQGHNQPQHF. The CDR3 DNA sequence: TGTGCCAGCAGCCTTGGACAGGGGCACAATCAGCCCCAGCATTTT.

The chain recombines TRBV20-1 with TRBJ2-7, with 7 nucleotides matching TRBD1. Trimming cost V 3 bases and J 5 bases; bases outside gene matches: 7. Germline-derived CDR1 and CDR2 are DFQATT and SNEGSKA (reference sequence). The CDR3 sequence is 13 residues long. The CDR3 is CSARGDRDHEQYF. The CDR3 nucleotides are TGCAGTGCTAGGGGCGACAGGGACCACGAGCAGTACTTC.

This clonotype turned up a few times. The rearrangement uses TRBV30 and TRBJ1-3; D is ambiguous. In germline, CDR1 is GTSNPN, CDR2 SVGIG (reference sequence). The V end was cut by 5 bases, the J end by 2 bases, with 13 bases between. The CDR3 is made up of 14 amino acids. The CDR3 loop is CAWGVGAAGNTIYF. The CDR3 DNA is TGTGCCTGGGGCGTAGGTGCTGCTGGAAACACCATATATTTT.

This clonotype has at least ten counts. V gene TRBV7-9 combines with J gene TRBJ2-3; no firm D call. The CDR3 spans 14 residues. V lost 8 bases to trimming and J lost 4 bases, with 16 bases between them. Germline-derived CDR1 and CDR2 are SEHNR and FQNEAQ (reference sequence). CDR3 in DNA: TGTGCCAGCCTCATTCCAGCGAACGCAGATACGCAGTATTTT. Translation: CASLIPANADTQYF.

This clonotype was counted many times. The rearrangement joins TRBV5-6 to TRBJ1-6, with a possible D match to TRBD1 (5 bases). The length of the CDR3 is 10 residues. The germline V gene has CDR1 SGHDT and CDR2 YYEEEE. CDR3 in DNA: TGTAAACCGGGGGGTTCACCCCTCCACTTT. It is translated as CKPGGSPLHF.

This clonotype was seen at least ten times. The J gene is TRBJ2-3, the V gene TRBV29-1; D not certain. Germline V gene data show CDR1 as SQVTM and CDR2 as ANQGSEA. The germline V and J ends were trimmed by 1 base and 0 bases, with 14 bases remaining between them. This CDR3 is built from 16 residues. CDR3 region: CSVEGRTYPSTDTQYF. CDR3 DNA sequence: TGCAGCGTTGAAGGTCGGACCTATCCTAGCACAGATACGCAGTATTTT.

This clonotype was detected many times. The chain combines TRBV10-3 with TRBJ2-1, with 14 bases identical to TRBD2. The CDR3 contains 18 residues. In germline, CDR1 is ENHRY, CDR2 SYGVKD. The J segment lost 0 bases and the V segment lost 6 bases, leaving 7 bases of the junction unmatched. The CDR3 nucleotides read TGTGCCATCAGGGAGACGGGACTAGCGGGAGTCTCCTACAATGAGCAGTTCTTC. Protein: CAIRETGLAGVSYNEQFF.

This clonotype was seen many times. The chain combines TRBV7-9 with TRBJ2-1, with D perhaps TRBD2 (6 bases). This CDR3 has 13 residues. Between the trimmed V and J ends, which lost 3 bases and 6 bases, there was a span of 9 bases. CDR1 SEHNR and CDR2 FQNEAQ come from the germline V gene (reference sequence). CDR3: CASSLGLGNEQFF. The DNA of the CDR3 is TGTGCCAGCAGCTTGGGACTGGGCAATGAGCAGTTCTTC.

This clonotype was recorded at least ten times. This sequence joins TRBV29-1 and TRBJ1-5, with D maybe TRBD1 (5 bases). Germline CDR1 SQVTM, CDR2 ANQGSEA. The CDR3 runs to 13 residues. V gave up 4 bases and J gave up 4 bases, with 11 bases separating them. CDR3 sequence reads: CSVATEKNQPQHF. Written as DNA, the CDR3 is TGCAGCGTTGCGACAGAGAAGAATCAGCCCCAGCATTTT.

This clonotype was seen at least ten times. V usage is TRBV25-1 and J usage is TRBJ2-2; TRBD2 matches 13 bases. CDR3 size: 16 residues. Germline CDR1 is MGHDK and CDR2 is SYGVNS. Germline trimming cut 5 bases from V and 4 bases from J; bases unmatched to any gene: 4. The CDR3, as DNA: TGTGCCAGCAGTACCGGGACTAGCGGGATCACCGGGGAGCTGTTTTTT. This sequence encodes CASSTGTSGITGELFF.

This clonotype was observed a few times. V usage is TRBV6-6 and J usage is TRBJ2-3; 13 bases match TRBD2. Germline assignment: CDR1 MNHNY and CDR2 SVGAGI (reference sequence). The J segment lost 5 bases and the V segment lost 5 bases, leaving 4 bases of the junction unmatched. The CDR3 runs to 15 residues. CDR3 in DNA: TGTGCCAGCAGTCAACTAGCGGGAGGGCAAGATACGCAGTATTTT. Encoded protein: CASSQLAGGQDTQYF.